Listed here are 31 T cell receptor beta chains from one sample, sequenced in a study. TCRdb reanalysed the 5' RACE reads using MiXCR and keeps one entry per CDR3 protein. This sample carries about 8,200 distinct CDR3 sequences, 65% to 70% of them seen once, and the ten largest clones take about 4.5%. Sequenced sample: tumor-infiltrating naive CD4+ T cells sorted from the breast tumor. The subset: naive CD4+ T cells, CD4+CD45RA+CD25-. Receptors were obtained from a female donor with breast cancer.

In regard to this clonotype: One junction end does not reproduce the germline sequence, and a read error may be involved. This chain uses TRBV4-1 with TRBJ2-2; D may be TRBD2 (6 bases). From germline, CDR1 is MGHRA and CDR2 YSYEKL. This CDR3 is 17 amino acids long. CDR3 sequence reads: CASSQDGQGGDTGELFF. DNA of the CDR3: TGTGCCAGCAGCCAAGATGGGCAGGGCGGGGACACCGGGGAGCTGTTTTTT.

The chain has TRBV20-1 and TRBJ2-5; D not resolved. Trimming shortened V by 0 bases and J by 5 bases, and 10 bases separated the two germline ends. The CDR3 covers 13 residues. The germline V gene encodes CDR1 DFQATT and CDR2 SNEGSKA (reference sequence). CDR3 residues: CSARDVSQETQYF. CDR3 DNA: TGCAGTGCTAGAGATGTATCGCAGGAGACCCAGTACTTC.

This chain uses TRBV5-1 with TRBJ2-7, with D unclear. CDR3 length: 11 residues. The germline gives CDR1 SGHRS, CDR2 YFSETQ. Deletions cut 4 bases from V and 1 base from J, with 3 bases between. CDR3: CASSASYEQYF. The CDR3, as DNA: TGCGCCAGCAGCGCATCCTACGAGCAGTACTTC.

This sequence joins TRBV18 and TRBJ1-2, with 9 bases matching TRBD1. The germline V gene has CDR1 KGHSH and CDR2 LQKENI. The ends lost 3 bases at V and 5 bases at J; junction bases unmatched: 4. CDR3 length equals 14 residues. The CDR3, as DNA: TGTGCCAGCTCACCCGCACAGGGGGCGTATGGCTACACCTTC. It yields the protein CASSPAQGAYGYTF.

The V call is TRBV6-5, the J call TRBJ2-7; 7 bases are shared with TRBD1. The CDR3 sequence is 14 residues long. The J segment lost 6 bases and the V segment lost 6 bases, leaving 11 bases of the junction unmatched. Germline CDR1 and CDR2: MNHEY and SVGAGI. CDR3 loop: CASSSAYRGSEQYF. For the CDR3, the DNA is TGTGCCAGCAGCTCGGCCTACAGGGGCAGCGAGCAGTACTTC.

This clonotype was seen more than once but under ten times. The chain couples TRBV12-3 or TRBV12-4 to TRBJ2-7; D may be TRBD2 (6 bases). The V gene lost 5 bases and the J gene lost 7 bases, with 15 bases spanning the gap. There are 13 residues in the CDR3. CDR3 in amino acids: CASSPGRDREQYF. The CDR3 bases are TGTGCCAGCAGTCCAGGGCGGGATCGAGAGCAGTACTTC.

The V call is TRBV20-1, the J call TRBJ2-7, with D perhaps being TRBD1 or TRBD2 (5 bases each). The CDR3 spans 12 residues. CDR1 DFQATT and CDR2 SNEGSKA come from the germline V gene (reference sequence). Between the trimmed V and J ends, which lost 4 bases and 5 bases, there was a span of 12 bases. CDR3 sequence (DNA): TGCAGTGCTACCTGGGGACCTGACGAGCAGTACTTC. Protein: CSATWGPDEQYF.

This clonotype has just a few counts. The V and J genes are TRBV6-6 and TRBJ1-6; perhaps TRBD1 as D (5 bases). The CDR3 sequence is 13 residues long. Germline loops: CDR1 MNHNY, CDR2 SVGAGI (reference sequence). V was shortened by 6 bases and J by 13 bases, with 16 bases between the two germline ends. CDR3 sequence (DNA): TGTGCCAGCAGGCCTAGGGGAGATGGGCCCCTCCACTTT. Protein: CASRPRGDGPLHF.

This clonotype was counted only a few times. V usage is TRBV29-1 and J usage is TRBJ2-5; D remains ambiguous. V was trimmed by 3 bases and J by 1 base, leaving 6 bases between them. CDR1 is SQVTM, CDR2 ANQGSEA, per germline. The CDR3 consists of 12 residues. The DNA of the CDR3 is TGCAGCGTTGAGGGGATCCAAGAGACCCAGTACTTC. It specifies CSVEGIQETQYF.

The CDR3 reads CASSLAGLTGELFF. The CDR3 DNA follows: TGTGCCAGCAGCTTAGCGGGACTCACCGGGGAGCTGTTTTTT. The chain links TRBV7-2 to TRBJ2-2; tentatively, D is TRBD2 (6 bases). The CDR3 sequence is 14 residues long. Trimming removed 0 bases at V and 4 bases at J, with 6 bases between. Germline values: CDR1 SGHTA, CDR2 FQGNSA. The whole variable domain, filled in from reference TRBV7-2 and TRBJ2-2, reads GAGVSQSPSNKVTEKGKDVELRCDPISGHTALYWYRQSLGQGLEFLIYFQGNSAPDKSGLPSDRFSAERTGGSVSTLTIQRTQQEDSAVYLCASSLAGLTGELFFGEGSRLTVL.

CDR3 region: CASSFDSGRTGELFF. The CDR3 coding sequence is TGTGCCAGCAGCTTTGATAGCGGGAGGACCGGGGAGCTGTTTTTT. The chain recombines TRBV7-9 with TRBJ2-2, with 10 positions matching TRBD2. CDR1 and CDR2 (germline): SEHNR, FQNEAQ (reference sequence). This CDR3 region has 15 residues. V shed 3 bases and J 5 bases; nucleotides not matched to a gene: 3.

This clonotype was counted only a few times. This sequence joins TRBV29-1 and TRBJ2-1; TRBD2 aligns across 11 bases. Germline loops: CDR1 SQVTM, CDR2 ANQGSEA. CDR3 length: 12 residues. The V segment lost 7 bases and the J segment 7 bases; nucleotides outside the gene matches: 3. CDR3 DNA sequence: TGCAGCGCGAGACTAGCGGGAAATGAGCAGTTCTTC. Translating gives CSARLAGNEQFF.

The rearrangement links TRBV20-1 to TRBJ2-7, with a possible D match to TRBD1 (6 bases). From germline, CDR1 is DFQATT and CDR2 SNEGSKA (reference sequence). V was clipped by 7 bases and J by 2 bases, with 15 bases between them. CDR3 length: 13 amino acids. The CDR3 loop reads CSGEGENTYEQYF. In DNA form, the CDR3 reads TGCAGTGGCGAGGGGGAAAATACCTACGAGCAGTACTTC.

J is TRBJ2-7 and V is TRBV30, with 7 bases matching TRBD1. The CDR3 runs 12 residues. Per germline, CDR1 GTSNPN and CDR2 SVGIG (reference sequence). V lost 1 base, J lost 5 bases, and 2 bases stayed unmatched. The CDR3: CAWSGQGDEQYF. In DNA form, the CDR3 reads TGTGCCTGGAGTGGACAGGGCGACGAGCAGTACTTC. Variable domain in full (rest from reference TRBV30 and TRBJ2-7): SQTIHQWPATLVQPVGSPLSLECTVEGTSNPNLYWYRQAAGRGLQLLFYSVGIGQISSEVPQNLSASRPQDRQFILSSKKLLLSDSGFYLCAWSGQGDEQYFGPGTRLTVT.

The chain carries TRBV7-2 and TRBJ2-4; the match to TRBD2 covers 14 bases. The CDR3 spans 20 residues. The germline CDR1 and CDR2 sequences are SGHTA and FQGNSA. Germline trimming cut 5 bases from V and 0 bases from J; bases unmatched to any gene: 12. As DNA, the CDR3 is TGTGCCAGCAGCCCCCTTGGGACTAGCGGGAGCCCTATAGCCAAAAACATTCAGTACTTC. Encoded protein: CASSPLGTSGSPIAKNIQYF.

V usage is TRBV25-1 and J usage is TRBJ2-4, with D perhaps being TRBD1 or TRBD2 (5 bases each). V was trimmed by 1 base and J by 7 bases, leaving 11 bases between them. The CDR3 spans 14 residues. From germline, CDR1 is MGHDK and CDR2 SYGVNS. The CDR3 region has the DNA TGTGCCAGCAGTGAATCGGCGAGGGGCAACATTCAGTACTTC. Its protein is CASSESARGNIQYF.

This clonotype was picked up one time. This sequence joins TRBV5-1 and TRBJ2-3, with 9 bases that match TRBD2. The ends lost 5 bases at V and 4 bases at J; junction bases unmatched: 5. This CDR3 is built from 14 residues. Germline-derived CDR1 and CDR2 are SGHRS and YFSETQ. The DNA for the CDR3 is TGCGCCAGCAGACCGGGACTAGCCCCAGATACGCAGTATTTT. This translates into CASRPGLAPDTQYF.

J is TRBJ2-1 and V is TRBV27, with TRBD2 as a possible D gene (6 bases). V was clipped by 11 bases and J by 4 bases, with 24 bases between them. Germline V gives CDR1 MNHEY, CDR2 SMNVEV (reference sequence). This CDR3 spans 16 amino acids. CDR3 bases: TGTGCCGGCCGAAAACTAGCCCCAGGGTGGTACAATGAGCAGTTCTTC. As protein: CAGRKLAPGWYNEQFF.

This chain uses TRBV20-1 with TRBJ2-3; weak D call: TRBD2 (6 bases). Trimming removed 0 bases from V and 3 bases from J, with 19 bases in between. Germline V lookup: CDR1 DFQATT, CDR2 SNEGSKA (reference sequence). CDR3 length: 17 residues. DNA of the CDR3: TGCAGTGCTAGAGATTGGAGGAACGGGGGAGTGACAGATACGCAGTATTTT. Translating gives CSARDWRNGGVTDTQYF.

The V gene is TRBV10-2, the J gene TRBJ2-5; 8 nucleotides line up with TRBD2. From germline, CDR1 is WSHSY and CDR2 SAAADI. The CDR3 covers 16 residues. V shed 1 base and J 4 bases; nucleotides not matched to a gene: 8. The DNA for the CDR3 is TGCGCCAGCAGTGAGTGGGCAGCGGGAGTCGGAGAGACCCAGTACTTC. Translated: CASSEWAAGVGETQYF.

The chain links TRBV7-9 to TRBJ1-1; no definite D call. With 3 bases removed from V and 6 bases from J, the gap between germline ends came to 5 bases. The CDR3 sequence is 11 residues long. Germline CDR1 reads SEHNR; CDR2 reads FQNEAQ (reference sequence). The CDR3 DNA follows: TGTGCCAGCAGCTTCGGTGCTGAAGCTTTCTTT. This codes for CASSFGAEAFF.

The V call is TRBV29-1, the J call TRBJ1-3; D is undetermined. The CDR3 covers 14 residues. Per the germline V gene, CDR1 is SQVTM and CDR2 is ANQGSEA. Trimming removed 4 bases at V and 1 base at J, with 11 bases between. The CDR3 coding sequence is TGCAGCGTTGGGCTGGGTCAATCTGGAAACACCATATATTTT. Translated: CSVGLGQSGNTIYF.

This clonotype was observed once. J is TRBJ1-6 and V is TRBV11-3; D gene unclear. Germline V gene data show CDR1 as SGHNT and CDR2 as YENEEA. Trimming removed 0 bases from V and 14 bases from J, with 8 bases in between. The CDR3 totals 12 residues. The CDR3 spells CASSLDAQALHF. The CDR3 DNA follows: TGTGCCAGCAGCTTAGACGCCCAGGCCCTCCACTTT.

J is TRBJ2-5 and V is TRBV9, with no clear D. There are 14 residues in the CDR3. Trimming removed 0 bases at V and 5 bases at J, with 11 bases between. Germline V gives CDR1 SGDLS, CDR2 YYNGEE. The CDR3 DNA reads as TGTGCCAGCAGCGTAGCAATAGGGCGGGAGACCCAGTACTTC. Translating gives CASSVAIGRETQYF. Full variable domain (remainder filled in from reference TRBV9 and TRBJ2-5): DSGVTQTPKHLITATGQRVTLRCSPRSGDLSVYWYQQSLDQGLQFLIQYYNGEERAKGNILERFSAQQFPDLHSELNLSSLELGDSALYFCASSVAIGRETQYFGPGTRLLVL.

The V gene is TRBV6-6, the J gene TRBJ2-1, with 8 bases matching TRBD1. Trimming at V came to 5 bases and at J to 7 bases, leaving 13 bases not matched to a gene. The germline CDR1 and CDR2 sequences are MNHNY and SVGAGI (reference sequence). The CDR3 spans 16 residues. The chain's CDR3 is CASSQGAGINGNEQFF. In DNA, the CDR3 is TGTGCCAGCAGTCAGGGGGCCGGGATTAATGGAAATGAGCAGTTCTTC.

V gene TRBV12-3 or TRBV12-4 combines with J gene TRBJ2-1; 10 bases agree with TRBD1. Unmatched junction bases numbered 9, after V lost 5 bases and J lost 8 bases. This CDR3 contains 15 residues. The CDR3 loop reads CASSVGGQGFDEQFF. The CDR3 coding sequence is TGTGCCAGCAGTGTGGGGGGACAGGGGTTCGATGAGCAGTTCTTC.

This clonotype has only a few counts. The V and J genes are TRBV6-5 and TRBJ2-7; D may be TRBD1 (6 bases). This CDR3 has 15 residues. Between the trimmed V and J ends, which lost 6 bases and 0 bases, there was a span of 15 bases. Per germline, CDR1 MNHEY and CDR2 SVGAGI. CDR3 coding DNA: TGTGCCAGCAGGCAGACAGTGGACAGCTCCTACGAGCAGTACTTC. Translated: CASRQTVDSSYEQYF.

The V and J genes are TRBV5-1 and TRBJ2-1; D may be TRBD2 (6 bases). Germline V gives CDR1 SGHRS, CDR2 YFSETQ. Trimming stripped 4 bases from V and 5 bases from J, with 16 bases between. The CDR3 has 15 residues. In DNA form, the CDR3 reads TGCGCCAGCAGCCCCACCGGGACTTCCCACAATGAGCAGTTCTTC. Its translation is CASSPTGTSHNEQFF.

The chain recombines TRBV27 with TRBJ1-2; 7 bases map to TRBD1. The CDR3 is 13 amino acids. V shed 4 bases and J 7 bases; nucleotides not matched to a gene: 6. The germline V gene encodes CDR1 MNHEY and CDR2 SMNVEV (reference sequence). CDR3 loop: CASSYWQGGGYTF. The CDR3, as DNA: TGTGCCAGCAGTTATTGGCAGGGGGGTGGCTACACCTTC.

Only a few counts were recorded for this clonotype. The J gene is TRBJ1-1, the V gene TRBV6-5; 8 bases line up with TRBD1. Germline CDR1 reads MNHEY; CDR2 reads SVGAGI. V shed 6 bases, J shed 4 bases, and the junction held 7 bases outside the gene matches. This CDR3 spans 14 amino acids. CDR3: CASRLTGEVTEAFF. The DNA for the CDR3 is TGTGCCAGCAGACTGACAGGGGAGGTCACTGAAGCTTTCTTT.

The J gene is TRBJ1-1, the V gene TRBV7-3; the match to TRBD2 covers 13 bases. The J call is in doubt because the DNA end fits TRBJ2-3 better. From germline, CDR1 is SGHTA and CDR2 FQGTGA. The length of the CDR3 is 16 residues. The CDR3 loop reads CASSSGLAGASDTQYF. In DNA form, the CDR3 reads TGTGCCAGCAGCTCCGGACTAGCGGGAGCGTCGGACACGCAGTATTTT.